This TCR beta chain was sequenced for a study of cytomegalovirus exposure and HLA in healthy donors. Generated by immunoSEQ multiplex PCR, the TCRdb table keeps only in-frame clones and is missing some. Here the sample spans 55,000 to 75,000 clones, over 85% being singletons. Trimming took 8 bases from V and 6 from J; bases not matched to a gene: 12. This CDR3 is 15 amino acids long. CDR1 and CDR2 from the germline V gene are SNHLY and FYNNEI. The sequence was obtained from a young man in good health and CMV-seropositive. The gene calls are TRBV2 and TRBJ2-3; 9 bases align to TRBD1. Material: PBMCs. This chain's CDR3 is CASGPTGTGMDTQYF. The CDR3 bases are TGTGCCAGCGGCCCTACCGGGACAGGGATGGATACGCAGTATTTT.